This T cell receptor (beta chain) emerged from a study of blood T cell repertoires in COVID-19. Study details: The United States, Italy and Spain were the sources of the acute and convalescent COVID-19 samples.

The table came from immunoSEQ multiplex PCR; TCRdb's copy has only in-frame clones and leaves some out. The data show about 150,000 clones, with 65% to 85% seen just once and 5% to 7% held by the top ten. The sample was PBMCs or T cells enriched from blood (not recorded which). The clonotype comes from a woman between 50 and 59 years old who had been exposed to COVID-19.

CDR3 sequence (DNA): TGTGCCAGTAGACCGGGACAGTTGAACACTGAAGCTTTCTTT. It encodes CASRPGQLNTEAFF. The gene calls are TRBV19 and TRBJ1-1, with 7 positions matching TRBD1. The germline V gene has CDR1 LNHDA and CDR2 SQIVND (reference sequence). CDR3 length: 14 amino acids. V was clipped by 6 bases and J by 0 bases; unmatched bases: 4.